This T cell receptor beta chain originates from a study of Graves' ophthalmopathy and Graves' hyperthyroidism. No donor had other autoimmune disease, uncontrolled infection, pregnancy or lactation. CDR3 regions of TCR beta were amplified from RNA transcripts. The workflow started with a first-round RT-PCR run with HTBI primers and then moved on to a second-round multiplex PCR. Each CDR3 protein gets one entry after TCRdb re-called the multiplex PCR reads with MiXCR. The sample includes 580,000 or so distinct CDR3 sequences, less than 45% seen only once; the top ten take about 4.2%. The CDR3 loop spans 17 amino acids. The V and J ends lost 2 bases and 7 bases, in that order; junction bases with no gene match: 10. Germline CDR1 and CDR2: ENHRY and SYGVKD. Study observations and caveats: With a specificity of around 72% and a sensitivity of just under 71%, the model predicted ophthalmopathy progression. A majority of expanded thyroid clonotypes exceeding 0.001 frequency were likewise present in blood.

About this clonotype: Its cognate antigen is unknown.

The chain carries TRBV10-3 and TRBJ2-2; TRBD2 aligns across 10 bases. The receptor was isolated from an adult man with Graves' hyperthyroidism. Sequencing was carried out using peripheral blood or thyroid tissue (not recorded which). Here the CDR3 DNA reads TGTGCCATCAGTGAGCGAATAGTTCTAGCGGGAGTCGGGGAGCTGTTTTTT. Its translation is CAISERIVLAGVGELFF.